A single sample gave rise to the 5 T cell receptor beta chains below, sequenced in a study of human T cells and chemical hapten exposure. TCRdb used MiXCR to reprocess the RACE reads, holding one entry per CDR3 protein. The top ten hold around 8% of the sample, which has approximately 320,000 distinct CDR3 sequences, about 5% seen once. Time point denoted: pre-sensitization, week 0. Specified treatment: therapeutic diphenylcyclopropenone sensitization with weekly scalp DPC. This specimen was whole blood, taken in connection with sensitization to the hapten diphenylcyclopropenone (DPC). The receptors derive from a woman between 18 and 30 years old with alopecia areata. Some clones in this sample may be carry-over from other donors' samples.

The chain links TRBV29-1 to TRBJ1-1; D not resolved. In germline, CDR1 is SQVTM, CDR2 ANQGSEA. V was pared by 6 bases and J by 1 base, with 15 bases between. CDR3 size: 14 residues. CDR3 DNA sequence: TGCAGCGTACGCCTCCGACGGTCGAACACTGAAGCTTTCTTT. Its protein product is CSVRLRRSNTEAFF. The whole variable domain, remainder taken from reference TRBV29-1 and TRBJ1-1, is SAVISQKPSRDICQRGTSLTIQCQVDSQVTMMFWYRQQPGQSLTLIATANQGSEATYESGFVIDKFPISRPNLTFSTLTVSNMSPEDSSIYLCSVRLRRSNTEAFFGQGTRLTVV.

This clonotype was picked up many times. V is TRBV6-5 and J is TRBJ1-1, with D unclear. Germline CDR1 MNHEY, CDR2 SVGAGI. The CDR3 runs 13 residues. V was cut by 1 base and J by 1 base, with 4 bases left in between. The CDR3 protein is CASSYFRNTEAFF. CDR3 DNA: TGTGCCAGCAGTTACTTTAGGAACACTGAAGCTTTCTTT.

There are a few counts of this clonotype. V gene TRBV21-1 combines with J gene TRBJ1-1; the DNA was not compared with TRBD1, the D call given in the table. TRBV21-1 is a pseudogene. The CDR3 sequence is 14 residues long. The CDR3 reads CASSKEGSNTEAFF. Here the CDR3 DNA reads TGTGCCAGCAGCAAAGAGGGGTCGAACACTGAAGCTTTCTTT.

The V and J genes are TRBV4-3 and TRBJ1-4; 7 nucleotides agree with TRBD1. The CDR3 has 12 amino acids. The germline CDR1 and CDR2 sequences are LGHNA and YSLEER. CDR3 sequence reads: CAAGGRGEKLFF. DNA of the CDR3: TGCGCAGCAGGGGGTCGAGGTGAAAAACTGTTTTTT.

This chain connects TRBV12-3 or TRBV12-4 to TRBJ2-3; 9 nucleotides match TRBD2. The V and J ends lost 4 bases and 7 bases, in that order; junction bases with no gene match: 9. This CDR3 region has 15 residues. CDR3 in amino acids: CASSSTGTSRYTQYF. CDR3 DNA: TGTGCCAGCAGTTCCACCGGGACTAGCAGGTATACGCAGTATTTT.